Below, 12 T cell receptor beta chains from the same sample are listed, as sequenced in a study of shared clonotypes between healthy human individuals. Method: immunoSEQ multiplex PCR; TCRdb's copy keeps in-frame clones and lacks some. The sample comprises around 1.6 million clones, 95% to 99% of which are singletons, and roughly 0.42% rests with the top ten. The source material was naive CD4+ T cells sorted from blood. Subset described: CD45RA+ positively selected. These receptors were taken from a young man in good health.

The count of this clone is one. The chain recombines TRBV7-9 with TRBJ2-7, with TRBD2 identical over 11 bases. The CDR3 consists of 15 residues. Germline values: CDR1 SEHNR, CDR2 FQNEAQ (reference sequence). Trimming cost V 6 bases and J 2 bases; bases outside gene matches: 6. CDR3 region: CASSHTSGSAYEQYF. The CDR3 nucleotides read TGTGCCAGCAGTCATACTAGCGGGAGTGCCTACGAGCAGTACTTC.

The chain recombines TRBV7-9 with TRBJ2-1; 11 bases map to TRBD2. The trim removed 5 bases at V and 0 bases at J, leaving 9 bases unmatched. CDR1 is SEHNR, CDR2 FQNEAQ, per germline (reference sequence). CDR3 length equals 18 residues. The CDR3 DNA reads as TGTGCCAGCAGCCCGGGACTAGCGGTACTAAGCTCCTACAATGAGCAGTTCTTC. Encoded protein: CASSPGLAVLSSYNEQFF. The variable domain in full, with the rest retrieved from reference TRBV7-9 and TRBJ2-1, is DTGVSQNPRHKITKRGQNVTFRCDPISEHNRLYWYRQTLGQGPEFLTYFQNEAQLEKSRLLSDRFSAERPKGSFSTLEIQRTEQGDSAMYLCASSPGLAVLSSYNEQFFGPGTRLTVL.

V usage is TRBV18 and J usage is TRBJ2-5, with D perhaps TRBD2 (6 bases). Deletions cut 0 bases from V and 7 bases from J, with 12 bases between. From germline, CDR1 is KGHSH and CDR2 LQKENI. This CDR3 is built from 14 residues. The CDR3 nucleotides read TGTGCCAGCTCACCACCGGAGGGGAGGACGACCCAGTACTTC. It translates to CASSPPEGRTTQYF.

This chain joins TRBV7-9 and TRBJ2-7; maybe TRBD1 (6 bases). CDR3 length: 15 residues. Trimming took off 4 bases at V and 2 bases at J, with 15 bases between the two ends. Per germline, CDR1 SEHNR and CDR2 FQNEAQ (reference sequence). CDR3 DNA sequence: TGTGCCAGCAGCTACCGTCAGGGGCCCACCTACGAGCAGTACTTC. Translating gives CASSYRQGPTYEQYF.

CDR3 residues: CASIGSRNYEQYF. As DNA, the CDR3 is TGTGCCAGCATAGGGTCACGCAACTACGAGCAGTACTTC. The chain carries TRBV28 and TRBJ2-7; D unclear. Germline assignment: CDR1 MDHEN and CDR2 SYDVKM. Trimming removed 7 bases from V and 3 bases from J, with 13 bases in between. This CDR3 has 13 amino acids.

CDR3 in DNA: TGTGCCAGCAGCGGTACGAAGGGACAGCCGTTTGTGAGAACCATCACAGATACGCAGTATTTT. It is translated as CASSGTKGQPFVRTITDTQYF. The genes are TRBV9 and TRBJ2-3; 7 bases are shared with TRBD1. Germline assignment: CDR1 SGDLS and CDR2 YYNGEE. The CDR3 is made up of 21 amino acids. The ends lost 3 bases at V and 2 bases at J; junction bases unmatched: 24.

The chain employs TRBV11-3 and TRBJ2-2; 14 bases map to TRBD2. This CDR3 comprises 17 residues. From germline, CDR1 is SGHNT and CDR2 YENEEA. Trimming removed 7 bases from V and 4 bases from J; junction bases left unmatched: 8. Here the CDR3 reads CASTRLAGGRGTGELFF. The DNA of the CDR3 is TGTGCCAGCACCAGACTAGCGGGAGGGCGGGGCACCGGGGAGCTGTTTTTT.

The J gene is TRBJ1-5, the V gene TRBV2, with D uncertain. The length of the CDR3 is 15 residues. Germline V gene lookup returns CDR1 SNHLY and CDR2 FYNNEI. V gave up 5 bases and J gave up 1 base, with 12 bases separating them. The CDR3 region has the DNA TGTGCCAGCAGTACTGGGCCGATAAGCAATCAGCCCCAGCATTTT. Translating it yields CASSTGPISNQPQHF.

V is TRBV6-5 and J is TRBJ2-7, with 9 bases matching TRBD1. CDR1 is MNHEY, CDR2 SVGAGI, per germline. The V and J ends lost 6 bases and 4 bases, in that order; junction bases with no gene match: 4. The CDR3 is 13 residues long. The CDR3 nucleotides are TGTGCCAGCAGGGACAGGGGAGGATACGAGCAGTACTTC. Translated, it gives CASRDRGGYEQYF.

This clone was seen once. The chain uses TRBV6-6 and TRBJ1-5, with 8 bases lining up with TRBD1. Germline CDR1 is MNHNY and CDR2 is SVGAGI (reference sequence). V was clipped by 6 bases and J by 9 bases; unmatched bases: 4. This CDR3 is built from 12 residues. The CDR3 DNA is TGTGCCAGCAGCCGACAGGGGTCGCCCCAGCATTTT. Translated: CASSRQGSPQHF.

The V call is TRBV9, the J call TRBJ2-5, with D perhaps TRBD1 or TRBD2 (5 bases each). The CDR3 is 14 amino acids. The V gene's germline CDR1 is SGDLS and CDR2 YYNGEE. V was cut by 4 bases and J by 5 bases, with 15 bases left in between. The CDR3 region has the DNA TGTGCCAGCAGCCCAGTGGGGGTGTGGGAGACCCAGTACTTC. Translated: CASSPVGVWETQYF. The full variable domain, in which reference TRBV9 and TRBJ2-5 provide the parts outside the CDR3, is DSGVTQTPKHLITATGQRVTLRCSPRSGDLSVYWYQQSLDQGLQFLIQYYNGEERAKGNILERFSAQQFPDLHSELNLSSLELGDSALYFCASSPVGVWETQYFGPGTRLLVL.

J is TRBJ1-2 and V is TRBV5-1, with D uncertain. Germline CDR1 SGHRS, CDR2 YFSETQ. The CDR3 is made up of 15 amino acids. Trimming took 0 bases from V and 3 from J, leaving 12 bases between them. This CDR3 is CASSLDAGRDYGYTF. The CDR3 DNA follows: TGCGCCAGCAGCTTGGACGCAGGACGGGACTATGGCTACACCTTC.